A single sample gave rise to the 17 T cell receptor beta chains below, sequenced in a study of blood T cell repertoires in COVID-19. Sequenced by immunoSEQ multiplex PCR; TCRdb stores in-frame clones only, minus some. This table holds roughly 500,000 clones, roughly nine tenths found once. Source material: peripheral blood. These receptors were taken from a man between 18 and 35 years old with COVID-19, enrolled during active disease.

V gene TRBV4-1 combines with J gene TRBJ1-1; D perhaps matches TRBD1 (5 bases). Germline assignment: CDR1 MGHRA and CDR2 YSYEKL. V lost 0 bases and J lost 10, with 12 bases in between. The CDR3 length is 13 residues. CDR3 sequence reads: CASSQEVQGGAFF. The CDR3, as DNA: TGCGCCAGCAGCCAAGAGGTGCAGGGAGGAGCTTTCTTT.

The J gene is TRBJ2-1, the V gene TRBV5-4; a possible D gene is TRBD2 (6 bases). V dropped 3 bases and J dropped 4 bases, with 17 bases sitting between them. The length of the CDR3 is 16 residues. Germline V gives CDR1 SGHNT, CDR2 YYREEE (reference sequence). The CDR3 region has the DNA TGTGCCAGCAGCTCGCCGGTCGGGAGTCGGTACAATGAGCAGTTCTTC. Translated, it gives CASSSPVGSRYNEQFF.

The CDR3 region has the DNA TGTGCCAGCTCACCCGAGGGTTTAGCGGGATCTAAAGAGACCCAGTACTTC. Residues: CASSPEGLAGSKETQYF. The chain carries TRBV18 and TRBJ2-5; 8 nucleotides line up with TRBD2. V lost 3 bases, J lost 3 bases, and 12 bases stayed unmatched. The germline CDR1 and CDR2 sequences are KGHSH and LQKENI. The CDR3 sequence is 17 residues long.

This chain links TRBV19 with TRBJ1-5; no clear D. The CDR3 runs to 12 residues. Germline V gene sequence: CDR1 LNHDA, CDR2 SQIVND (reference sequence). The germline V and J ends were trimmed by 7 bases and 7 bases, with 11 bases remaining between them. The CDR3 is CASTLGSQPQHF. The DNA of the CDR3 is TGTGCCAGTACCCTGGGGAGCCAGCCCCAGCATTTT.

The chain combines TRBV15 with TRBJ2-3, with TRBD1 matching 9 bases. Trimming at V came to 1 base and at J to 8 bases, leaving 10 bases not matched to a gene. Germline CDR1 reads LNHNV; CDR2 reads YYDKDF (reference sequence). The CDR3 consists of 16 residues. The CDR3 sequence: CATSRGGGQGLGTQYF. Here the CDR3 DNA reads TGTGCCACCAGCAGAGGGGGGGGACAGGGTCTGGGTACGCAGTATTTT.

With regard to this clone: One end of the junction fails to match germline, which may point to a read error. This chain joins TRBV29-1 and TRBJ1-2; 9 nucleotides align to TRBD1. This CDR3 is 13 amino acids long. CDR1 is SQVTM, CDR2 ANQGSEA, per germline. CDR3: CSAISGGQGSPLF. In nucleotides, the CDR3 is TGCAGCGCTATAAGCGGGGGACAGGGATCCCCCCTCTTC.

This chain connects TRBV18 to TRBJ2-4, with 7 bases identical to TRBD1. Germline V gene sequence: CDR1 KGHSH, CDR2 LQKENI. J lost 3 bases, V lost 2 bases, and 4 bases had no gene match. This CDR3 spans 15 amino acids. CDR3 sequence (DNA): TGTGCCAGCTCACCAGAAAACAGGGGCAAAAACATTCAGTACTTC. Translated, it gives CASSPENRGKNIQYF. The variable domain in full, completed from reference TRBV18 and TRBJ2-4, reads NAGVMQNPRHLVRRRGQEARLRCSPMKGHSHVYWYRQLPEEGLKFMVYLQKENIIDESGMPKERFSAEFPKEGPSILRIQQVVRGDSAAYFCASSPENRGKNIQYFGAGTRLSVL.

The CDR3 region is CASSFLVQETQYF. The CDR3 nucleotides are TGTGCCAGCAGCTTCCTAGTCCAAGAGACCCAGTACTTC. V gene TRBV5-8 combines with J gene TRBJ2-5; D gene ambiguous. CDR1 is SGHTS, CDR2 YDEGEE, per germline. V lost 2 bases, J lost 1 base, and 6 bases lay in between. There are 13 residues in the CDR3.

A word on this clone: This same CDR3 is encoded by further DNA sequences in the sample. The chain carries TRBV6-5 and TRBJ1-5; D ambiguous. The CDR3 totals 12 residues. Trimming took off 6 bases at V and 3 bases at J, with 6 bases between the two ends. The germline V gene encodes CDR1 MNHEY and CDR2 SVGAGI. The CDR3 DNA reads TGTGCCAGCAGATCTCCCAATCAGCCCCAGCATTTT. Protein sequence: CASRSPNQPQHF.

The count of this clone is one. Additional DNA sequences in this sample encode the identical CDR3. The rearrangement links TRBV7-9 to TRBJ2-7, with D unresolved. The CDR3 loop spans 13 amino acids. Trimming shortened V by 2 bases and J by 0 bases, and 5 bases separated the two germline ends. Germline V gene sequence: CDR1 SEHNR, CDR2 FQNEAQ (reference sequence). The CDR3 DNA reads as TGTGCCAGCAGCTTAACAAGCTCCTACGAGCAGTACTTC. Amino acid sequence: CASSLTSSYEQYF.

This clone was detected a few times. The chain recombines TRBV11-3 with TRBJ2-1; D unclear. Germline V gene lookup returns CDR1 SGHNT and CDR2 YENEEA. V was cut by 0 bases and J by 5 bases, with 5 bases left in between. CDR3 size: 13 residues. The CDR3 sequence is CASSLDQNNEQFF. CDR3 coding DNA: TGTGCCAGCAGCTTAGATCAAAACAATGAGCAGTTCTTC.

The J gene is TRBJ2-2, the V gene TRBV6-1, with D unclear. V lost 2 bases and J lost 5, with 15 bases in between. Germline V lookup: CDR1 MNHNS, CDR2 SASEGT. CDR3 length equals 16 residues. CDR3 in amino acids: CASSESYWAPTGELFF. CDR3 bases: TGTGCCAGCAGTGAAAGCTACTGGGCCCCGACCGGGGAGCTGTTTTTT.

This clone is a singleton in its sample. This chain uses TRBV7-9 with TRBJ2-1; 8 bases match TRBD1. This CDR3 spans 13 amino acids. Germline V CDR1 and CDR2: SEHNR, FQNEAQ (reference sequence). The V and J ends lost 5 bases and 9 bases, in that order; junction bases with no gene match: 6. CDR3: CASSPGQGIEQFF. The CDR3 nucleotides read TGTGCCAGCAGCCCTGGACAGGGCATTGAGCAGTTCTTC.

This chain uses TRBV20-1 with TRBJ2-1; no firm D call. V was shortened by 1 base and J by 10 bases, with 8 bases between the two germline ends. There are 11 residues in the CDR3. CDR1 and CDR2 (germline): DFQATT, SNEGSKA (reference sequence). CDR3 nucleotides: TGCAGTGCTAGAGTCGCCGAGGAGCAGTTCTTC. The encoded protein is CSARVAEEQFF.

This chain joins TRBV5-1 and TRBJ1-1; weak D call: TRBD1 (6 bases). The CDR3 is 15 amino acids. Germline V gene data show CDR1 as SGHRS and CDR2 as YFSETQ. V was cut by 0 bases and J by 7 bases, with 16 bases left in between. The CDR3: CASSLDTFGTLEAFF. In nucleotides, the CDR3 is TGCGCCAGCAGCTTGGATACCTTCGGGACACTTGAAGCTTTCTTT.

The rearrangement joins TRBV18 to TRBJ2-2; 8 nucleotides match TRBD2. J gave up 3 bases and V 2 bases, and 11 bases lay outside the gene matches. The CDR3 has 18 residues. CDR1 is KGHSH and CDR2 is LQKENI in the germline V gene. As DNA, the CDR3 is TGTGCCAGCTCACCATCTCGGCCGGGGGGGCGTCACACCGGGGAGCTGTTTTTT. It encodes CASSPSRPGGRHTGELFF.

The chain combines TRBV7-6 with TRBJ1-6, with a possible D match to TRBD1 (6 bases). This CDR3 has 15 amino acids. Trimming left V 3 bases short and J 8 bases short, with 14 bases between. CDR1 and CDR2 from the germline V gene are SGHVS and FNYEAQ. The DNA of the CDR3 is TGTGCCAGCAGCTTGTCCAAACAGGGTCATTCACCCCTCCACTTT. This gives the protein CASSLSKQGHSPLHF.